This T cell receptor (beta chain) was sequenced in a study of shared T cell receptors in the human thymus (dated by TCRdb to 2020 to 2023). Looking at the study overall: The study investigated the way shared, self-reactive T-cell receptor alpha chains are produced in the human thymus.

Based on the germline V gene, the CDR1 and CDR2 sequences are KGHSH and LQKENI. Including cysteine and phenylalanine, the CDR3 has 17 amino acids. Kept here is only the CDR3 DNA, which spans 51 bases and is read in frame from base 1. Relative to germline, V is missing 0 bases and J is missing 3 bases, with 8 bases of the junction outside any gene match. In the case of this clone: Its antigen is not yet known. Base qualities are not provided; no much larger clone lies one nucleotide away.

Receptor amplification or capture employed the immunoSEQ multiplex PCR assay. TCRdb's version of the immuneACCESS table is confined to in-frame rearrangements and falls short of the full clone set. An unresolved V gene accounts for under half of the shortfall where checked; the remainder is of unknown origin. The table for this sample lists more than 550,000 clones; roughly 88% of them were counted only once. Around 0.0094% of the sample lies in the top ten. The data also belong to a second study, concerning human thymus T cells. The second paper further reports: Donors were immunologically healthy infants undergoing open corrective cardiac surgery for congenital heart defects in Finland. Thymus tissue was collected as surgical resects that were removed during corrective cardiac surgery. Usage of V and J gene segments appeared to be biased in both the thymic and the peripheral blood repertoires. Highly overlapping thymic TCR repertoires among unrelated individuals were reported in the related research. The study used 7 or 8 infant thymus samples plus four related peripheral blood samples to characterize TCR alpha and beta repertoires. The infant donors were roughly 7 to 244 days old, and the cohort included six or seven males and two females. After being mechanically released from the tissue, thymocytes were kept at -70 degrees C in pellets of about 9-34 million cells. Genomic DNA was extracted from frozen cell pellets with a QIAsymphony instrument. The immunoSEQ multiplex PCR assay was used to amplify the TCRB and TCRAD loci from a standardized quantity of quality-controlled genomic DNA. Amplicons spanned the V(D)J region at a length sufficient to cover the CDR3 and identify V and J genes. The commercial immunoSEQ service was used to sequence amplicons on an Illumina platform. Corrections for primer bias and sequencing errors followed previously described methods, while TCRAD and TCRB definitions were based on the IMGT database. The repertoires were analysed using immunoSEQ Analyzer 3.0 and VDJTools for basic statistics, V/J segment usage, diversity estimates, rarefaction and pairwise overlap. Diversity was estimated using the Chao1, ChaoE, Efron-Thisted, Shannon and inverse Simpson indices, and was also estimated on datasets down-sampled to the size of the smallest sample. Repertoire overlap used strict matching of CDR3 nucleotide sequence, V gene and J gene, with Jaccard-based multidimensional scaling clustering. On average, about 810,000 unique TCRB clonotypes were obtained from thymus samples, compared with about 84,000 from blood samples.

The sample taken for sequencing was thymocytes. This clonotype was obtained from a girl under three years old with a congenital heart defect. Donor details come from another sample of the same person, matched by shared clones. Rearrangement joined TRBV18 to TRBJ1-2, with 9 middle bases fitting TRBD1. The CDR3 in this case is CASSPPTTGGYDYGYTF. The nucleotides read TGTGCCAGCTCACCACCGACTACAGGGGGCTACGACTATGGCTACACCTTC.